These 18 T cell receptor beta chains were all obtained from the same sample, sequenced in a study of beta chain features in type 1 diabetes listed by TCRdb under 2018. The method was the immunoSEQ multiplex PCR assay. The High Capacity cDNA Reverse Transcription Kit was used to reverse transcribe all of the isolated RNA, meaning that expressed TCRB transcripts were what got sequenced. The immuneACCESS repertoire file appears here via TCRdb, limited to in-frame rearrangements. These files lack a portion of the clones; in checked studies, under half of the deficit traces to unresolved V genes, and the cause of the others is not known. Counted in this sample were more than 140,000 clones; less than 10% of them appeared once. 0.55% to 0.75% of the sample rests with the top ten. Sequencing used central memory CD4+ T cells from blood. The receptors derive from a middle-aged woman in good health.

J is TRBJ1-3 and V is TRBV15; D is unresolved. Trimming removed 0 bases at V and 4 bases at J, with 13 bases between. This CDR3 is 16 amino acids long. Germline values: CDR1 LNHNV, CDR2 YYDKDF (reference sequence). The CDR3 here is CATSREAGLRGNTIYF. In DNA, the CDR3 is TGTGCCACCAGCAGAGAGGCAGGCCTCAGAGGAAACACCATATATTTT.

This clone was seen a handful of times. The rearrangement links TRBV4-2 to TRBJ2-1, with 8 bases matching TRBD2. The junction had 11 bases not matched to a gene; V was cut back by 6 bases and J by 4 bases. CDR3 length equals 16 residues. In germline, CDR1 is LGHNA, CDR2 YNFKEQ. CDR3 region: CASRVGISGVYNEQFF. The DNA for the CDR3 is TGTGCCAGCAGGGTGGGTATTAGCGGGGTTTACAATGAGCAGTTCTTC.

V is TRBV4-3 and J is TRBJ2-1; 9 nucleotides match TRBD2. CDR1 and CDR2 from the germline V gene are LGHNA and YSLEER. The V segment lost 3 bases and the J segment 5 bases; nucleotides outside the gene matches: 5. The CDR3 has 15 amino acids. The CDR3 protein is CASSQVSGGNNEQFF. CDR3 nucleotide sequence: TGCGCCAGCAGCCAGGTTAGCGGGGGCAACAATGAGCAGTTCTTC.

This clone was found a few times. The chain combines TRBV6-5 with TRBJ2-1; 9 nucleotides align to TRBD2. The length of the CDR3 is 15 residues. V was clipped by 7 bases and J by 6 bases; unmatched bases: 10. Germline V gene sequence: CDR1 MNHEY, CDR2 SVGAGI. CDR3 coding DNA: TGTGCCAGCAACCCCCAATTAGCGGGGGTCAATGAGCAGTTCTTC. Protein: CASNPQLAGVNEQFF.

This clone was observed a few times. The rearrangement uses TRBV27 and TRBJ1-6; TRBD1 agrees at 7 bases. V gave up 8 bases and J gave up 4 bases; unmatched junction bases: 8. Germline V gene data show CDR1 as MNHEY and CDR2 as SMNVEV (reference sequence). CDR3 length equals 15 residues. CDR3 sequence reads: CASGGQFQYNSPLHF. As DNA, the CDR3 is TGTGCCAGCGGGGGACAGTTCCAATATAATTCACCCCTCCACTTT.

DNA for the CDR3: TGTGCCAGCATGAATGGACAGGGGTATGGCTACACCTTC. It specifies CASMNGQGYGYTF. The rearrangement joins TRBV6-1 to TRBJ1-2; 9 nucleotides agree with TRBD1. The J segment lost 5 bases and the V segment lost 7 bases, leaving 5 bases of the junction unmatched. Germline V CDR1 and CDR2: MNHNS, SASEGT. The CDR3 contains 13 residues.

This clone was seen more than once but under ten times. The V gene is TRBV27, the J gene TRBJ2-2; D uncertain. This CDR3 region has 14 residues. Germline CDR1 reads MNHEY; CDR2 reads SMNVEV (reference sequence). V was pared by 7 bases and J by 3 bases, with 12 bases between. The CDR3 reads CASKATSHTGELFF. In DNA form, the CDR3 reads TGTGCCAGCAAGGCGACATCGCACACCGGGGAGCTGTTTTTT.

This clone was seen a handful of times. V gene TRBV27 combines with J gene TRBJ1-1, with 7 bases identical to TRBD1. The CDR3 runs to 13 residues. Per the germline V gene, CDR1 is MNHEY and CDR2 is SMNVEV (reference sequence). V was pared by 5 bases and J by 2 bases, with 2 bases of the junction left unmatched. Here the CDR3 reads CASSRGGNTEAFF. As DNA, the CDR3 is TGTGCCAGCAGTCGAGGGGGCAACACTGAAGCTTTCTTT.

This sequence joins TRBV7-9 and TRBJ1-1; D might be TRBD1 (6 bases). Looked up from germline, CDR1 is SEHNR and CDR2 is FQNEAQ (reference sequence). The CDR3 loop spans 13 amino acids. The ends were cut back, 5 bases at V and 8 bases at J, with 15 bases in the middle. The CDR3 sequence is CASSTRTEGEAFF. The DNA for the CDR3 is TGTGCCAGCAGCACGCGGACAGAGGGCGAAGCTTTCTTT.

The chain combines TRBV6-1 with TRBJ2-7; D is perhaps TRBD1 (6 bases). There are 15 residues in the CDR3. Germline V CDR1 and CDR2: MNHNS, SASEGT. V lost 2 bases, J lost 4 bases, and 15 bases lay in between. The CDR3 is CASSENLVGGYEQYF. CDR3 sequence (DNA): TGTGCCAGCAGTGAAAATTTGGTAGGGGGATACGAGCAGTACTTC.

V gene TRBV18 combines with J gene TRBJ2-1; 8 positions agree with TRBD2. The germline V gene encodes CDR1 KGHSH and CDR2 LQKENI. This CDR3 is built from 14 residues. V lost 5 bases to trimming and J lost 6 bases; unmatched junction nucleotides: 6. CDR3: CASSSGGQTNEQFF. The CDR3 nucleotides read TGTGCCAGCTCATCGGGAGGGCAGACCAATGAGCAGTTCTTC.

V and J are TRBV7-8 and TRBJ2-7; no clear D. Trimming removed 1 base at V and 6 bases at J, with 13 bases between. CDR3 size: 14 residues. Germline lookup yields CDR1 SGHVS and CDR2 FQNEAQ. In DNA form, the CDR3 reads TGTGCCAGCAGCTTAGACGCGGCAGCCACCGAGCAGTACTTC. Amino acid sequence: CASSLDAAATEQYF.

The chain employs TRBV27 and TRBJ1-6; 8 bases line up with TRBD1. Germline V lookup: CDR1 MNHEY, CDR2 SMNVEV (reference sequence). Trimming cost V 6 bases and J 6 bases; bases outside gene matches: 4. This CDR3 comprises 14 residues. This CDR3 is CASSRTGTNSPLHF. The CDR3 coding sequence is TGTGCCAGCAGCCGGACAGGGACTAATTCACCCCTCCACTTT.

The rearrangement links TRBV5-1 to TRBJ2-3; D perhaps matches TRBD1 (5 bases). The germline V gene has CDR1 SGHRS and CDR2 YFSETQ. CDR3 length: 14 residues. Trimming took off 4 bases at V and 5 bases at J, with 14 bases between the two ends. The CDR3 loop reads CASSSEGVGDTQYF. The CDR3 DNA sequence: TGCGCCAGCAGCAGTGAAGGGGTAGGAGATACGCAGTATTTT.

CDR3 coding DNA: TGTGCCAGCAGTCCAAACTCCAGGATTAACACCGGGGAGCTGTTTTTT. This translates into CASSPNSRINTGELFF. V usage is TRBV2 and J usage is TRBJ2-2; D is ambiguous. The CDR3 runs 16 residues. Between the trimmed V and J ends, which lost 5 bases and 2 bases, there was a span of 15 bases. Per germline, CDR1 SNHLY and CDR2 FYNNEI.

The rearrangement joins TRBV29-1 to TRBJ2-1, with D perhaps TRBD1 (5 bases). The V end lost 8 bases, the J end lost 8 bases, and 13 bases lay between the germline ends. Germline V gene data show CDR1 as SQVTM and CDR2 as ANQGSEA. The CDR3 sequence is 11 residues long. CDR3 sequence (DNA): TGCAGCCCCAGGGTCAACCATGAGCAGTTCTTC. Translated, it gives CSPRVNHEQFF.

The chain carries TRBV7-9 and TRBJ2-6; D is possibly TRBD2 (5 bases). Germline CDR1 and CDR2: SEHNR and FQNEAQ (reference sequence). With 1 base removed from V and 0 bases from J, the gap between germline ends came to 13 bases. The CDR3 has 18 residues. The CDR3 here is CASSLVRGSLSGANVLTF. The CDR3 bases are TGTGCCAGCAGCTTAGTTCGAGGGTCCCTCTCTGGGGCCAACGTCCTGACTTTC.

This chain joins TRBV7-9 and TRBJ2-5, with D tentatively TRBD1 (5 bases). Trimming left V 5 bases short and J 0 bases short, with 13 bases between. CDR3 length: 15 residues. The V gene's germline CDR1 is SEHNR and CDR2 FQNEAQ (reference sequence). CDR3 region: CASSPPSGYQETQYF. In nucleotides, the CDR3 is TGTGCCAGCAGCCCCCCTTCAGGGTACCAAGAGACCCAGTACTTC. The variable domain in full, with the rest retrieved from reference TRBV7-9 and TRBJ2-5, is DTGVSQNPRHKITKRGQNVTFRCDPISEHNRLYWYRQTLGQGPEFLTYFQNEAQLEKSRLLSDRFSAERPKGSFSTLEIQRTEQGDSAMYLCASSPPSGYQETQYFGPGTRLLVL.